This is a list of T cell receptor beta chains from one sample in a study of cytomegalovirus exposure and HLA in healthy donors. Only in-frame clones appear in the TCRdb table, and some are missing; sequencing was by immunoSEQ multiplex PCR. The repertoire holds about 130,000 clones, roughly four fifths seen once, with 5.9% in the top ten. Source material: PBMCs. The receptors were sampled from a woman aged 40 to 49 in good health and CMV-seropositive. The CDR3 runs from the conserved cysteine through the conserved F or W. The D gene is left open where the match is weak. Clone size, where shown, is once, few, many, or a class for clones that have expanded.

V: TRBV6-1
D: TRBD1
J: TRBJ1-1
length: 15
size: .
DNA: TGTGCCAGCAGTTCCCCGGGACAGGGAAGGACTGAAGCTTTCTTT
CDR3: CASSSPGQGRTEAFF

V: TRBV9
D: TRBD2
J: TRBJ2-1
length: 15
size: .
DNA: TGTGCCAGCAGCCACTCGGGGGGCTCCTACAATGAGCAGTTCTTC
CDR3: CASSHSGGSYNEQFF

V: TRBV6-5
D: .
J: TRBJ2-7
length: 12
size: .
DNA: TGTGCCAGCAGTCCAGGGTCACACGAGCAGTACTTC
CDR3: CASSPGSHEQYF

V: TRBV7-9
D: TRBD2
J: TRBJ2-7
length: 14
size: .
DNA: TGTGCCAGCAGCTTAACGAGCGGGAGGGGGGAGCAGTACTTC
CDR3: CASSLTSGRGEQYF

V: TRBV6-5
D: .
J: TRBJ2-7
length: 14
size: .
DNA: TGTGCCAGCAGTTACTCGGGGGGATCCTACGAGCAGTACTTC
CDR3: CASSYSGGSYEQYF

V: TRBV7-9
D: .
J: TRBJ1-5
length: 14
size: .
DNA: TGTGCCAGCAGCACGGTACAGGGTGTTCAGCCCCAGCATTTT
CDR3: CASSTVQGVQPQHF

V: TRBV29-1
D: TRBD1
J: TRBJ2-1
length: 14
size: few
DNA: TGCAGCGTTGAAGATTACAGGGGAAGCAATGAGCAGTTCTTC
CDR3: CSVEDYRGSNEQFF

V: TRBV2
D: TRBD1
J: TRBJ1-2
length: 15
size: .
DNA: TGTGCCAGCAGTGAAACCCGGACAGGGATGGATGGCTACACCTTC
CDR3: CASSETRTGMDGYTF

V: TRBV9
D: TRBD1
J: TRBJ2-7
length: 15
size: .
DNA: TGTGCCAGCAGCGTAGGGGGGACAGGACTCTACGAGCAGTACTTC
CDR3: CASSVGGTGLYEQYF

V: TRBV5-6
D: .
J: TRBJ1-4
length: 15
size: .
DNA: TGTGCCAGCAGCTTGGAGGGGAATTTTAATGAAAAACTGTTTTTT
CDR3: CASSLEGNFNEKLFF

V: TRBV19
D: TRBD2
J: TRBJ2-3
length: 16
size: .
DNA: TGTGCCAGTAGTATCGGAGGGACTAGCGGCACAGATACGCAGTATTTT
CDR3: CASSIGGTSGTDTQYF

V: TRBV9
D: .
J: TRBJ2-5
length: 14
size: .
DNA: TGTGCCAGCAGCGTAGCGGGAATGGAAGAGACCCAGTACTTC
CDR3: CASSVAGMEETQYF

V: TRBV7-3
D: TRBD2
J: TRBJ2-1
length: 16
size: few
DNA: TGTGCCAGCAGCTTAATCGAGCGGGGGGTCTACAATGAGCAGTTCTTC
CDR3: CASSLIERGVYNEQFF

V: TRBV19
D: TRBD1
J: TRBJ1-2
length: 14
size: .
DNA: TGTGCCAGTAGTACCGAGGGACAGATCTATGGCTACACCTTC
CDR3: CASSTEGQIYGYTF

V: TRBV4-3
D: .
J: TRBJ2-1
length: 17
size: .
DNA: TGCGCCAGCAGCCAATTCTACCGGGACTTCACCTACAATGAGCAGTTCTTC
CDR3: CASSQFYRDFTYNEQFF

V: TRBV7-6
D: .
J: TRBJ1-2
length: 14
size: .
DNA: TGTGCCAGCAGCCCGCGGGGGCAGTACTATGGCTACACCTTC
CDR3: CASSPRGQYYGYTF

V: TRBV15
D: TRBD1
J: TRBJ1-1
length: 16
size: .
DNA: TGTGCCACCAGCAGGGCGGCTCGACAGGGGTCGACTGAAGCTTTCTTT
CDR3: CATSRAARQGSTEAFF

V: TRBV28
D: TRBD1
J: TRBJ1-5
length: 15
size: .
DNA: TGTGCCAGCAGTTTGGGACAGGTAACTAATCAGCCCCAGCATTTT
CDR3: CASSLGQVTNQPQHF

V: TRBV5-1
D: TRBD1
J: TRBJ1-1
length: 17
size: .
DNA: TGCGCCAGCAGCTTGGAGGGACAGGTTCGGGGGAACACTGAAGCTTTCTTT
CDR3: CASSLEGQVRGNTEAFF

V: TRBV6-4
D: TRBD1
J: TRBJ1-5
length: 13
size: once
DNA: TGTGCCAGCAGCCAGGACAGGTTTGGTCCCCAGCATTTT
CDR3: CASSQDRFGPQHF

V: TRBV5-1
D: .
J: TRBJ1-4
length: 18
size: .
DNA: TGCGCCAGCAGCCGAGGAGCGATTCCCCACACAACTAATGAAAAACTGTTTTTT
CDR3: CASSRGAIPHTTNEKLFF

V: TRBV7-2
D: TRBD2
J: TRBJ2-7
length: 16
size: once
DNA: TGTGCCAGCAAAAATTTCGGACTAGCGTTCGTGGACGAGCAGTACTTC
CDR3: CASKNFGLAFVDEQYF

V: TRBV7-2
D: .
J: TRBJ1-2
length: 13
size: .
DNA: TGTGCCAGCAGCTCTCGACAGTTCTATGGCTACACCTTC
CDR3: CASSSRQFYGYTF

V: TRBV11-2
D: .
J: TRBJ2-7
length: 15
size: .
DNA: TGTGCCAGCAGCTTGGCGGACTGGAATGGTTACGAGCAGTACTTC
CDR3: CASSLADWNGYEQYF

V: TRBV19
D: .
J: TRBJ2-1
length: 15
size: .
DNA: TGTGCCAGTAGTCCTAGCGTGAACTCCTACAATGAGCAGTTCTTC
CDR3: CASSPSVNSYNEQFF

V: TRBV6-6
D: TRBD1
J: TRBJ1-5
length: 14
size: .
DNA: TGTGCCAGCAGTTACTCGACAGGGAATCAGCCCCAGCATTTT
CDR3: CASSYSTGNQPQHF

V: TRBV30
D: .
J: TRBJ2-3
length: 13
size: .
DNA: TGTGCCTGGAGTGTCCGTAGCGCAGATACGCAGTATTTT
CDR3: CAWSVRSADTQYF

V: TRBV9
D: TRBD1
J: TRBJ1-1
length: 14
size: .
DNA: TGTGCCAGCAGCGTAGCCCACGGACAGGGTGAAGCTTTCTTT
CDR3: CASSVAHGQGEAFF

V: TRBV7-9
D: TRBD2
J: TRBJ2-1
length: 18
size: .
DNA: TGTGCCAGCAGCCCCCTGGGGGGGTCGGGAAGCCTTACGAATGAGCAGTTCTTC
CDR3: CASSPLGGSGSLTNEQFF

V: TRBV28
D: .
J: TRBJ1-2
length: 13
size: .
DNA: TGTGCCAGCAGTTTACTTGGGACTTATGGCTACACCTTC
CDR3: CASSLLGTYGYTF

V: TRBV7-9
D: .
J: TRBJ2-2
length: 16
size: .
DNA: TGTGCCAGCAGCGTGGAGGGGGGGCCGAACACCGGGGAGCTGTTTTTT
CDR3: CASSVEGGPNTGELFF

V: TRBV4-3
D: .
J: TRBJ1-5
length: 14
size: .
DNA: TGCGCCAGCAGCCAAGATCGAGGGAATCAGCCCCAGCATTTT
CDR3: CASSQDRGNQPQHF

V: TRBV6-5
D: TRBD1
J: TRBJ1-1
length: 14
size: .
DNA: TGTGCCAGCAGTTACTCCGACAGGGGAACTGAAGCTTTCTTT
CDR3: CASSYSDRGTEAFF

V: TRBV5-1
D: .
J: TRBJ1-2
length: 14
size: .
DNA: TGCGCCAGCAGATCAGAAGGCAGGGTCCGTGGCTACACCTTC
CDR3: CASRSEGRVRGYTF

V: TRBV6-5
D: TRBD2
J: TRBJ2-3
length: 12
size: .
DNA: TGTGCCAGCAGTTACGGGACTAGCCCGCAGTATTTT
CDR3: CASSYGTSPQYF

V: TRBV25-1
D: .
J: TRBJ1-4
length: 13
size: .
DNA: TGTGCCAGCAAAAGGGAGGTTTGGGAAAAACTGTTTTTT
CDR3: CASKREVWEKLFF

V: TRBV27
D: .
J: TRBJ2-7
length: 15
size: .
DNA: TGTGCCAGCAGTTTATTGGGGGGAAGCTCCTACGAGCAGTACTTC
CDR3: CASSLLGGSSYEQYF

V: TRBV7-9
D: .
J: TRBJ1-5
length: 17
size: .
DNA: TGTGCCAGCAGCTTAGCATTCGTAGGGGTTGCAGATCAGCCCCAGCATTTT
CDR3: CASSLAFVGVADQPQHF

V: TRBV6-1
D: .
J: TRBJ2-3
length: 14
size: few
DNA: TGTGCCAGCAGTGAACGACTGAACACAGATACGCAGTATTTT
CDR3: CASSERLNTDTQYF

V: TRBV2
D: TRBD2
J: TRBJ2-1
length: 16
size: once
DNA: TGTGCCAGCAGTGACCGCGGGGGGGCCTACTACAATGAGCAGTTCTTC
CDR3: CASSDRGGAYYNEQFF